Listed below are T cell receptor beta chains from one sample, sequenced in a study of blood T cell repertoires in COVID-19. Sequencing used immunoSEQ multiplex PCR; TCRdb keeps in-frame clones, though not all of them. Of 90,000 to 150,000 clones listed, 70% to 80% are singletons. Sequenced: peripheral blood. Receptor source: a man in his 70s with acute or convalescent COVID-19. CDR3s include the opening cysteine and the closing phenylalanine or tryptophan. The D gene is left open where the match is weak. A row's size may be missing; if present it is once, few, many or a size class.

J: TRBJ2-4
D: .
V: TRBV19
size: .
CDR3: CASSLRDSITGNIQYF
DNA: TGTGCCAGTAGTCTGCGGGACAGCATAACTGGGAACATTCAGTACTTC

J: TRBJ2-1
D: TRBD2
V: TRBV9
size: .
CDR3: CASSKGLAGGASSYNEQFF
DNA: TGTGCCAGCAGCAAGGGACTAGCGGGGGGCGCAAGCTCCTACAATGAGCAGTTCTTC

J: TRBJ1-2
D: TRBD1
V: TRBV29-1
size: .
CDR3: CSVRFQGDYGYTF
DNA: TGCAGCGTTCGGTTTCAGGGGGACTATGGCTACACCTTC

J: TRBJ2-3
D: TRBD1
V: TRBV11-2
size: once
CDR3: CASRSTGATDTQYF
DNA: TGTGCCAGCAGGTCGACAGGGGCAACAGATACGCAGTATTTT

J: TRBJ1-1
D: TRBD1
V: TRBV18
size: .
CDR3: CASSPPGQGALNTEAFF
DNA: TGTGCCAGCTCACCTCCGGGACAGGGGGCCTTGAACACTGAAGCTTTCTTT

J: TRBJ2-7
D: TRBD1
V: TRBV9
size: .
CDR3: CASSVGQGAEEQYF
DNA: TGTGCCAGCAGCGTAGGGCAGGGGGCGGAGGAGCAGTACTTC

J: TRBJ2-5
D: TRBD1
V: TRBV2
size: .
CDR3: CASREIRTGGQTQYF
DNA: TGTGCCAGCAGGGAAATCCGGACAGGGGGCCAGACCCAGTACTTC

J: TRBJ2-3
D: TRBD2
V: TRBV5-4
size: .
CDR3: CASSLTSGSHSDTQYF
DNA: TGTGCCAGCAGCTTGACTAGCGGGAGCCACTCGGATACGCAGTATTTT

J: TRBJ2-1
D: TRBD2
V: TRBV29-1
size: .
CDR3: CSGTSGTSSYNEQFF
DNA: TGCAGCGGGACTAGCGGGACTAGCTCCTACAATGAGCAGTTCTTC

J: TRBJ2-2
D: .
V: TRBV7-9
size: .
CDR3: CASSLAIQGTGELFF
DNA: TGTGCCAGCAGCTTAGCGATACAGGGCACCGGGGAGCTGTTTTTT

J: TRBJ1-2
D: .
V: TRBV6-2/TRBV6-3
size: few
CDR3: CASSGPGRDGYTF
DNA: TGTGCCAGCAGTGGTCCAGGGAGGGACGGCTACACCTTC

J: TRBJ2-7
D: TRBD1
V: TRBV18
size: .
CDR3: CASSLGTVTSYEQYF
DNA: TGTGCCAGCTCACTGGGGACAGTGACCTCCTACGAGCAGTACTTC

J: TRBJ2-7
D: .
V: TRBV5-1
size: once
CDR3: CASSFPGDSYEQYF
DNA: TGCGCCAGCAGCTTTCCAGGGGACTCCTACGAGCAGTACTTC

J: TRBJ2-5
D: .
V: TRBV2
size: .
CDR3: CASSRDPETQYF
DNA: TGTGCCAGCAGCCGGGATCCCGAGACCCAGTACTTC

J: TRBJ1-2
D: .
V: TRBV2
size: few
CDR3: CASSEGEYNYGYTF
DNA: TGTGCCAGCAGTGAAGGAGAATATAACTATGGCTACACCTTC

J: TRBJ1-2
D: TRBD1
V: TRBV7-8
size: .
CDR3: CASSLGSGGFYGYTF
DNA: TGTGCCAGCAGCTTAGGGTCAGGGGGCTTCTATGGCTACACCTTC

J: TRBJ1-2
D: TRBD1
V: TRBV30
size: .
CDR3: CAWSSNGQANYGYTF
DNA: TGTGCCTGGAGTTCCAACGGACAGGCTAACTATGGCTACACCTTC

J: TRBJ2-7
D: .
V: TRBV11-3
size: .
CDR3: CASSLDGGGLPPDEQYF
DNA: TGTGCCAGCAGCTTAGACGGAGGGGGACTACCCCCCGACGAGCAGTACTTC

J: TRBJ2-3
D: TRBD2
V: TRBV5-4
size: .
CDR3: CASSLAGTSEADTQYF
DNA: TGTGCCAGCAGCTTGGCGGGGACTAGTGAAGCAGATACGCAGTATTTT

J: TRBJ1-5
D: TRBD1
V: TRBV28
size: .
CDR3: CASSLDQGEKPQHF
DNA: TGTGCCAGCAGTTTGGATCAGGGGGAGAAGCCCCAGCATTTT

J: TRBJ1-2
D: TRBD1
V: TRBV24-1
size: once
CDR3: CATSDSTRTGDGYTF
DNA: TGTGCCACCAGTGATAGTACTCGGACAGGGGACGGCTACACCTTC

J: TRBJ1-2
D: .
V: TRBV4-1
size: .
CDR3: CASSQGGGREGGYGYTF
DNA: TGCGCCAGCAGCCAAGGAGGTGGGAGGGAAGGAGGTTATGGCTACACCTTC

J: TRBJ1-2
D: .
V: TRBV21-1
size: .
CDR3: CASSKWDRYGYTF
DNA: TGTGCCAGCAGCAAATGGGACAGGTATGGCTACACCTTC

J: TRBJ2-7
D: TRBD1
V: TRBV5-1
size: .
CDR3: CASSFTPDRFTYEQYF
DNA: TGCGCCAGCAGCTTTACCCCGGACAGGTTCACCTACGAGCAGTACTTC

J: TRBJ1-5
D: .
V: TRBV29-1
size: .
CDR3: CSGQVGNQPQHF
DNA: TGCAGCGGACAGGTCGGCAATCAGCCCCAGCATTTT

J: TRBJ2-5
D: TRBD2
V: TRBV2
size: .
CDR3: CAIRLAAKTQYF
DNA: TGTGCCATCCGACTAGCTGCTAAGACCCAGTACTTC

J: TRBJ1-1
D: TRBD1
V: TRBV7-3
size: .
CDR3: CASSSTGGAYTEAFF
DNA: TGTGCCAGCAGCTCCACAGGGGGCGCGTACACTGAAGCTTTCTTT

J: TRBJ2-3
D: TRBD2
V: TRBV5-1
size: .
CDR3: CASSSSSGVTDTQYF
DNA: TGCGCCAGCAGCTCATCTAGCGGGGTCACAGATACGCAGTATTTT

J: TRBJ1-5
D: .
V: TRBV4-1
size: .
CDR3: CASSQGWGNSNQPQHF
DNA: TGCGCCAGCAGCCAGGGCTGGGGCAATAGCAATCAGCCCCAGCATTTT

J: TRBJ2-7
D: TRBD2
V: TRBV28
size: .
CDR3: CASSQLAGGHEQYF
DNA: TGTGCCAGCAGTCAACTAGCGGGAGGGCACGAGCAGTACTTC

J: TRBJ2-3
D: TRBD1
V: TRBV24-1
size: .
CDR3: CATSGTGASGTDTQYF
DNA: TGTGCCACGTCCGGGACAGGGGCGTCTGGCACAGATACGCAGTATTTT

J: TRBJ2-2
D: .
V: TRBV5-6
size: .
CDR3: CASPGLGAGSLNTGELFF
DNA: TGTGCCAGTCCCGGCCTAGGGGCGGGGTCCTTAAACACCGGGGAGCTGTTTTTT

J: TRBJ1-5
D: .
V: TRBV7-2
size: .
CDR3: CASSLSRDTNQPQHF
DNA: TGTGCCAGCAGCCTGTCCCGGGACACTAATCAGCCCCAGCATTTT

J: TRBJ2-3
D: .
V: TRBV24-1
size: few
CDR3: CATSGPSGTQYF
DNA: TGTGCCACCAGTGGTCCCTCCGGTACGCAGTATTTT

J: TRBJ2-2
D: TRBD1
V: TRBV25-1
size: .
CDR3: CASTGQLDTGELFF
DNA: TGTGCCAGTACGGGACAGCTAGACACCGGGGAGCTGTTTTTT

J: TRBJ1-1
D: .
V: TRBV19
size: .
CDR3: CASSLSQGMNTEAFF
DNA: TGTGCCAGTAGTCTCTCACAGGGCATGAACACTGAAGCTTTCTTT

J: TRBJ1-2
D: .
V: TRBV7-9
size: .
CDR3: CASSLKGGNYGYAF
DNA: TGTGCCAGCAGCTTAAAGGGAGGAAACTATGGCTACGCCTTC

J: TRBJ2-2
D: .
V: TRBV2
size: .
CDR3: CASRTDSDTGELFF
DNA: TGTGCCAGCAGGACGGACTCAGACACCGGGGAGCTGTTTTTT

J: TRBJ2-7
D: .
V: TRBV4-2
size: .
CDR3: CASSQASSAGVTYEQYF
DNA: TGTGCCAGCAGCCAAGCATCTAGTGCAGGGGTAACCTACGAGCAGTACTTC

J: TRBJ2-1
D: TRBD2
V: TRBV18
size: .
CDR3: CASSPPVLAVYNEQFF
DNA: TGTGCCAGCTCACCACCGGTGCTAGCGGTCTACAATGAGCAGTTCTTC

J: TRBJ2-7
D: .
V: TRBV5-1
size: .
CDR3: CASSPVGLTYEQYF
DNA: TGCGCCAGCAGCCCTGTAGGACTTACCTACGAGCAGTACTTC

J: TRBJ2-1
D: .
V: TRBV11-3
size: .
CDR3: CASSPGGSLNNEQFF
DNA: TGTGCCAGCAGCCCTGGCGGATCGTTGAACAATGAGCAGTTCTTC

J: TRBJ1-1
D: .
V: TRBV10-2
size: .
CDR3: CASKPTVENTEAFF
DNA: TGCGCCAGCAAACCAACAGTGGAGAACACTGAAGCTTTCTTT

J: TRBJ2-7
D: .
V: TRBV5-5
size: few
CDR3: CASSLRSSGVFPYEQYF
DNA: TGTGCCAGCAGCTTGAGGTCGTCGGGGGTTTTTCCCTACGAGCAGTACTTC

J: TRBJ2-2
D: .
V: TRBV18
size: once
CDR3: CASSRAGNTGELFF
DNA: TGTGCCAGCTCACGGGCAGGGAACACCGGGGAGCTGTTTTTT

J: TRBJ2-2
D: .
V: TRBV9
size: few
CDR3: CASSVPPMTRNTGELFF
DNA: TGTGCCAGCAGCGTCCCCCCAATGACAAGGAACACCGGGGAGCTGTTTTTT

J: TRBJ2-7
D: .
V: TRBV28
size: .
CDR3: CASSSGQIYEQYF
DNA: TGTGCCAGCAGTTCTGGACAAATATACGAGCAGTACTTC